The present T cell receptor (beta chain) was sequenced within a study of regulatory T cells in long-lasting Graves disease. Documented time point: newly diagnosed GD, antithyroid drugs for less than 3 months. From PBMCs, RNA was extracted and then used to make the TCR library. TCR beta libraries were built with iRepertoire HTBI primers and Arm-PCR of CDR3 regions. One entry per CDR3 protein, called by TCRdb with MiXCR from the multiplex PCR reads. Of more than 450,000 distinct CDR3 sequences in the sample, about 11% were seen once. A few counts support this clonotype. The germline CDR1 and CDR2 sequences are PRHDT and FYEKMQ (reference sequence). Germline trimming cut 5 bases from V and 7 bases from J; bases unmatched to any gene: 4. The CDR3 totals 15 residues. In addition, the sample was reused for a study of T cells in Graves' hyperthyroidism and ophthalmopathy. That paper notes: Most clonotypes that expanded in the thyroid above 0.001 also showed up in blood.

The chain recombines TRBV13 with TRBJ2-3; 15 bases agree with TRBD2. This TCR was recovered from a woman aged 25 to 39 with Graves disease. Material: peripheral blood mononuclear cells (PBMCs), obtained at new diagnosis, from a patient treated with antithyroid drugs. CDR3 in amino acids: CASSPGLAGGNTQYF. In DNA form, the CDR3 reads TGTGCCAGCAGCCCCGGACTAGCGGGAGGGAATACGCAGTATTTT.